These 16 T cell receptor beta chains were sequenced from one sample in a study of Tregs in tolerant kidney transplant recipients. Measured with immunoSEQ multiplex PCR; TCRdb has only the in-frame clones, and not every one. The sample shows about 110,000 clones, roughly 89% of them seen only once. The sample here was CD4+ T cells from blood, taken before the transplant. The receptor source for this set is a human donor who received a combined kidney and bone marrow transplant.

The chain combines TRBV19 with TRBJ2-1; D might be TRBD1 (5 bases). V was clipped by 6 bases and J by 1 base, with 16 bases between them. The CDR3 spans 16 residues. CDR1 and CDR2 from the germline V gene are LNHDA and SQIVND (reference sequence). The CDR3 sequence: CASSLPRGASYNEQFF. The CDR3 region has the DNA TGTGCCAGTAGCCTGCCGCGTGGGGCATCCTACAATGAGCAGTTCTTC.

The CDR3 region has the DNA TGTGCCAGCAGTTACGTTGGCATGAACACTGAAGCTTTCTTT. It codes for CASSYVGMNTEAFF. The rearrangement uses TRBV6-6 and TRBJ1-1; D not certain. V lost 2 bases and J 0 bases, leaving 7 bases between the germline ends. Germline CDR1 is MNHNY and CDR2 is SVGAGI (reference sequence). This CDR3 comprises 14 residues.

The V and J genes are TRBV4-1 and TRBJ2-5, with D possibly being TRBD1 (5 bases). Trimming cost V 0 bases and J 5 bases, with 13 bases left between them. This CDR3 spans 15 amino acids. CDR1 is MGHRA, CDR2 YSYEKL, per germline. Here the CDR3 reads CASSQEGQGWETQYF. The CDR3 DNA sequence: TGCGCCAGCAGCCAAGAGGGGCAGGGTTGGGAGACCCAGTACTTC.

This clone occurred once. The chain recombines TRBV7-2 with TRBJ2-7; tentatively, D is TRBD2 (5 bases). Germline V gene lookup returns CDR1 SGHTA and CDR2 FQGNSA. This CDR3 has 14 amino acids. V shed 1 base and J shed 2 bases, with 9 bases lying between them. CDR3 nucleotides: TGTGCCAGCAGCTTAGAACCCGGGGCCTACGAGCAGTACTTC. It yields the protein CASSLEPGAYEQYF.

This clone was detected only once. The chain has TRBV19 and TRBJ2-1; possible D gene TRBD2, 5 bases. V lost 10 bases and J 8 bases, leaving 24 bases between the germline ends. The CDR3 runs 15 residues. CDR1 LNHDA and CDR2 SQIVND come from the germline V gene (reference sequence). The CDR3 DNA is TGTGCCACTAAGGGTGGGAGATTAGGCGACGATGAGCAGTTCTTC. Protein: CATKGGRLGDDEQFF.

This clone appeared a single time. This sequence joins TRBV29-1 and TRBJ2-5; possible D gene TRBD1, 5 bases. The CDR3 spans 12 residues. V was trimmed by 4 bases and J by 4 bases, leaving 10 bases between them. Per the germline V gene, CDR1 is SQVTM and CDR2 is ANQGSEA. Here the CDR3 DNA reads TGCAGCGTTGGTCAGGGCAGAGAGACCCAGTACTTC. Protein: CSVGQGRETQYF.

This chain uses TRBV9 with TRBJ2-4; TRBD2 matches at 10 bases. Germline lookup yields CDR1 SGDLS and CDR2 YYNGEE. The J segment lost 0 bases and the V segment lost 7 bases, leaving 10 bases of the junction unmatched. This CDR3 contains 17 residues. The DNA for the CDR3 is TGTGCCAGCCGGCTGGGGGTAGCGGGAGGAGCCAAAAACATTCAGTACTTC. Its protein product is CASRLGVAGGAKNIQYF. The entire variable domain, with the rest obtained from reference TRBV9 and TRBJ2-4, is as follows: DSGVTQTPKHLITATGQRVTLRCSPRSGDLSVYWYQQSLDQGLQFLIQYYNGEERAKGNILERFSAQQFPDLHSELNLSSLELGDSALYFCASRLGVAGGAKNIQYFGAGTRLSVL.

The rearrangement links TRBV5-1 to TRBJ2-3; 9 bases match TRBD2. Germline CDR1 is SGHRS and CDR2 is YFSETQ. J was trimmed by 0 bases and V by 3 bases; bases with no gene match: 5. The CDR3 extends over 16 amino acids. The CDR3 bases are TGCGCCAGCAGCTGGGGGACTAGCCTTAGCACAGATACGCAGTATTTT. It yields the protein CASSWGTSLSTDTQYF.

The V gene is TRBV19, the J gene TRBJ2-2; 10 nucleotides agree with TRBD1. Germline lookup yields CDR1 LNHDA and CDR2 SQIVND (reference sequence). Germline trimming cut 7 bases from V and 7 bases from J; bases unmatched to any gene: 6. CDR3 size: 14 residues. In nucleotides, the CDR3 is TGTGCCAGTAAAACCGGGACAGGGGTCGGGGAGCTGTTTTTT. This gives the protein CASKTGTGVGELFF.

The chain uses TRBV15 and TRBJ2-1; D may be TRBD1 (6 bases). The germline gives CDR1 LNHNV, CDR2 YYDKDF (reference sequence). V was clipped by 2 bases and J by 1 base, with 9 bases between them. CDR3 length: 15 residues. The CDR3 sequence is CATSRMTGSYNEQFF. CDR3 DNA sequence: TGTGCCACCAGCAGAATGACAGGATCCTACAATGAGCAGTTCTTC.

V and J are TRBV5-1 and TRBJ1-2; no firm D call. The CDR3 loop spans 14 amino acids. Germline V lookup: CDR1 SGHRS, CDR2 YFSETQ. The V and J ends lost 7 bases and 4 bases respectively, with 17 bases between them. CDR3 in DNA: TGCGCCAGCGGTCCGGGGAACCCCCTCTATGGCTACACCTTC. Translation gives CASGPGNPLYGYTF.

This clone appeared a few times. The rearrangement links TRBV6-1 to TRBJ2-3; tentatively, D is TRBD2 (6 bases). The CDR3 length is 14 residues. The germline V gene has CDR1 MNHNS and CDR2 SASEGT. Trimming left V 2 bases short and J 5 bases short, with 11 bases between. The CDR3 region has the DNA TGTGCCAGCAGTGAAATCTCCGGGGGAGATACGCAGTATTTT. Its protein product is CASSEISGGDTQYF.

This rearrangement joins TRBV19 to TRBJ2-1; D is unclear. The CDR3 runs to 11 residues. V was clipped by 4 bases and J by 9 bases, with 7 bases between them. Germline V gives CDR1 LNHDA, CDR2 SQIVND (reference sequence). For the CDR3, the DNA is TGTGCCAGTAGTAGGAGCGTTGAGCAGTTCTTC. Its translation is CASSRSVEQFF.

The genes are TRBV6-5 and TRBJ2-1; TRBD1 might be the D (6 bases). The CDR3 contains 13 residues. V was pared by 5 bases and J by 4 bases, with 9 bases between. Germline CDR1 and CDR2: MNHEY and SVGAGI. CDR3 protein: CASSRGSYNEQFF. In DNA, the CDR3 is TGTGCCAGCAGTAGGGGGTCGTACAATGAGCAGTTCTTC.

This clone showed up just a few times. This chain links TRBV29-1 with TRBJ1-4; D is ambiguous. Germline lookup yields CDR1 SQVTM and CDR2 ANQGSEA. The length of the CDR3 is 11 residues. Trimming pared 6 bases from V and 2 bases from J, leaving 4 bases between. The CDR3 DNA sequence: TGCAGCGTGGAGACTAATGAAAAACTGTTTTTT. Translation gives CSVETNEKLFF.

This chain connects TRBV28 to TRBJ2-7; TRBD2 matches 13 bases. The ends lost 5 bases at V and 0 bases at J; junction bases unmatched: 7. Germline V gene sequence: CDR1 MDHEN, CDR2 SYDVKM. This CDR3 contains 17 residues. This CDR3 is CASSGRGTSGNSYEQYF. The CDR3 coding sequence is TGTGCCAGCAGTGGGAGAGGGACTAGCGGGAACTCCTACGAGCAGTACTTC.